This entry is about one T cell receptor (beta chain). The data were obtained in a study of blood T cell repertoires in COVID-19. Looking at the study overall: Acute and convalescent COVID-19 specimens originated in the United States, Italy and Spain. Sources were T cells, B-cell-depleted T cells, or PBMCs; the material itself was cDNA or gDNA.

TCRdb's copy holds only in-frame clones and misses some; the assay was immunoSEQ multiplex PCR. The sample includes about 160,000 clones, more than 60% of them seen just once. The V gene's germline CDR1 is SGHRS and CDR2 YFSETQ. V was cut by 0 bases and J by 3 bases, with 9 bases left in between. The CDR3 runs to 14 residues. The genes are TRBV5-1 and TRBJ2-5, with a possible D match to TRBD1 (6 bases). The sequence was collected from a man between 65 and 79 years old with acute or convalescent COVID-19. Specimen: peripheral blood. CDR3 sequence reads: CASSLGQVKETQYF. For the CDR3, the DNA is TGCGCCAGCAGCTTGGGACAGGTGAAAGAGACCCAGTACTTC.